A selection of T cell receptor beta chains follows, all from one sample in a study of cytomegalovirus exposure and HLA in healthy donors. Profiling relied on immunoSEQ multiplex PCR, and the TCRdb table lists in-frame clones only, not all of them. The repertoire includes more than 90,000 clones, around nine tenths of them detected once, and approximately 4.5% sits in the top ten. Sample: PBMCs. The receptor set was obtained from a man between 18 and 29 years old in good health and CMV-seropositive. Both conserved end residues are part of each CDR3. A D gene is named only where the DNA matches it firmly.

>TRBJ2-5|TRBV7-7|NA
CASSSRQQETQYF
>TRBJ2-1|TRBV11-2|TRBD2
CASSLRSGTSGGLDEQFF
>TRBJ2-3|TRBV5-1|TRBD2
CASFEREGIVTDTQYF
>TRBJ2-7|TRBV2|TRBD1
CASGVASGTETLTPYEQYF
>TRBJ2-1|TRBV5-1|TRBD2
CASSLEGLAMGEQFF
>TRBJ1-6|TRBV5-4|NA
CASSLQGSNNSPLHF
>TRBJ1-4|TRBV5-4|NA
CASSSGQRDNEKLFF
>TRBJ2-7|TRBV4-1|TRBD1
CASSPPAGQGKYEQYF
>TRBJ2-7|TRBV7-8|NA
CASSFFAGNGIFEQYF
>TRBJ1-1|TRBV11-2|NA
CASSTTPGRIVGAFF
>TRBJ1-1|TRBV2|TRBD1
CASRRRAGGFTEAFF
>TRBJ2-1|TRBV14|NA
CASSPSQGHEQFF
>TRBJ1-3|TRBV7-2|TRBD1
CASSLTGGTLSGNTIYF
>TRBJ2-7|TRBV28|TRBD2
CASSFSGLGAYEQYF
>TRBJ2-1|TRBV5-6|NA
CASSLEPTNHNEQFF
>TRBJ2-2|TRBV2|NA
CALQATRGGELFF
>TRBJ2-7|TRBV11-2|TRBD1
CASSLGDRGRQYF
>TRBJ1-1|TRBV2|NA
CASRTQRTLGGTEAFF
>TRBJ1-3|TRBV14|NA
CASSQDFDRISGNTIYF
>TRBJ1-1|TRBV5-6|NA
CASSLDLGGLLAFF
>TRBJ2-2|TRBV11-2|TRBD1
CASGAGRLQGVDTGELFF
>TRBJ2-1|TRBV5-8|TRBD2
CASSLVLAGRDEQFF
>TRBJ2-3|TRBV6-6|NA
CASSSRGRTDTQYF
>TRBJ1-1|TRBV7-9|TRBD1
CASSLGGRTGLTEAFF
>TRBJ1-1|TRBV4-3|NA
CASSQEGAGRAFF
>TRBJ1-1|TRBV27|NA
CASRIGGGNTEAFF
>TRBJ2-5|TRBV13|TRBD1
CASSGGTGVIQETQYF
>TRBJ2-1|TRBV5-4|TRBD1
CASSFRTGSYEQFF
>TRBJ1-2|TRBV7-8|TRBD1
CASSLERTGGVNGYTF
>TRBJ2-3|TRBV11-2|NA
CASSLAADTQYF
>TRBJ2-7|TRBV27|NA
CASSSIGILRGYEQYF
>TRBJ1-2|TRBV6-1|TRBD1
CASSETRGRGYTF
>TRBJ2-5|TRBV7-8|TRBD2
CASSLSLARETQYF
>TRBJ1-2|TRBV14|NA
CASSQASLNYGYTF
>TRBJ1-6|TRBV15|NA
CATSRGQVYNSPLHF